This entry is about one TCR beta chain. Its antigen is still unknown. The PCR was carried out with 60 Vbeta primers and 13 Jbeta primers. Repertoires were generated with immunoSEQ multiplex PCR, while TCRdb's copy carries only in-frame clones and drops some. The table has approximately 98,000 clones, under 85% seen once; the top ten hold roughly 9.8%. Germline V CDR1 and CDR2: SGHRS, YFSETQ. This CDR3 comprises 13 residues. V was shortened by 3 bases and J by 6 bases, with 10 bases between the two germline ends. These data are taken from a study of cytomegalovirus exposure and HLA in healthy donors. Study findings and constraints: Testing in vitro showed a few CMV-associated chains specific for CMV antigens. With DRB1 most and HLA-C fewest, TCR association rates differed between HLA loci in a later analysis. The study flagged fewer than 200 TCR beta chains as cytomegalovirus-associated.

What was sequenced was PBMCs. The receptor was derived from a man between 18 and 35 years old in good health and CMV-seropositive. V usage is TRBV5-1 and J usage is TRBJ2-1; weak D call: TRBD2 (7 bases). Here the CDR3 DNA reads TGCGCCAGCAGCTCAGGGGAGGGCAATGAGCAGTTCTTC. Residues: CASSSGEGNEQFF.